The next 27 T cell receptor beta chains were all read from a single sample in a study of cytomegalovirus exposure and HLA in healthy donors (dated by TCRdb to 2015 to 2018). The receptor library was made with the immunoSEQ multiplex PCR assay. For the multiplex PCR, a mixture combining 60 forward primers for TCR Vbeta segments and 13 reverse primers for TCR Jbeta segments was used. The clones in this table, taken by TCRdb from immuneACCESS, are in-frame only. Not every clone is retained; where verified, under half of the shortfall comes from an unresolved V gene, and the cause of the rest is unknown. Counted in this sample were about 150,000 clones; approximately 79% of them appeared once. The ten largest clones capture less than 3.5% of the sample. Sample: PBMCs. The receptor set was obtained from a woman aged 25 to 45 in good health and CMV-seronegative.

The chain links TRBV14 to TRBJ1-1; TRBD1 is a possible D gene (5 bases). The CDR3 covers 13 residues. Germline V gene lookup returns CDR1 SGHDN and CDR2 FVKESK. The V end lost 3 bases, the J end lost 1 base, and 6 bases lay between the germline ends. The CDR3 DNA reads TGTGCCAGCAGCCACCAGGGGAACACTGAAGCTTTCTTT. Amino acids: CASSHQGNTEAFF.

The chain carries TRBV2 and TRBJ1-3; D is possibly TRBD1 (5 bases). Germline V gene sequence: CDR1 SNHLY, CDR2 FYNNEI. The length of the CDR3 is 18 residues. The V and J ends lost 3 bases and 0 bases respectively, with 18 bases between them. DNA for the CDR3: TGTGCCAGCAGTGAGGGGCCCGGACTATCGAGCTCTGGAAACACCATATATTTT. Encoded protein: CASSEGPGLSSSGNTIYF.

This clone was seen a handful of times. The chain joins TRBV5-1 to TRBJ1-1, with D unresolved. V was shortened by 2 bases and J by 0 bases, with 8 bases between the two germline ends. The CDR3 loop spans 14 amino acids. Germline assignment: CDR1 SGHRS and CDR2 YFSETQ. The CDR3: CASSLGVMNTEAFF. The CDR3 coding sequence is TGCGCCAGCAGCTTAGGAGTCATGAACACTGAAGCTTTCTTT.

This clone appeared a single time. V usage is TRBV11-2 and J usage is TRBJ2-1; D is possibly TRBD2 (5 bases). Trimming took 3 bases from V and 7 from J, leaving 13 bases between them. The CDR3 length is 14 residues. Germline CDR1 SGHAT, CDR2 FQNNGV. CDR3 amino acids: CASSLTATGNEQFF. CDR3 sequence (DNA): TGTGCCAGCAGCTTGACCGCCACGGGGAATGAGCAGTTCTTC.

The genes are TRBV10-1 and TRBJ2-3; 8 bases line up with TRBD2. The CDR3 extends over 16 amino acids. Germline V gives CDR1 WNHNN, CDR2 SYGVQD (reference sequence). V lost 2 bases and J lost 7; bases outside the gene matches: 11. CDR3 protein: CASSEQQRGGRYTQYF. The DNA for the CDR3 is TGCGCCAGCAGTGAGCAGCAACGGGGGGGCCGCTATACGCAGTATTTT.

The chain joins TRBV27 to TRBJ2-3; 9 positions match TRBD2. V dropped 6 bases and J dropped 4; count of bases not matched to a gene: 11. CDR1 is MNHEY and CDR2 is SMNVEV in the germline V gene (reference sequence). The CDR3 extends over 16 amino acids. The CDR3 here is CASSRNSGSLPDTQYF. The CDR3 DNA reads as TGTGCCAGCAGCCGAAATAGCGGGAGTCTCCCAGATACGCAGTATTTT.

This rearrangement joins TRBV28 to TRBJ2-5; D may be TRBD2 (6 bases). The DNA end lines up better with TRBJ2-7; the J call may be wrong. CDR3 length: 15 amino acids. The V gene's germline CDR1 is MDHEN and CDR2 SYDVKM. CDR3 region: CASSFSGELPYEQYF. The CDR3 nucleotides are TGTGCCAGCAGTTTTTCGGGGGAGTTGCCCTACGAGCAGTACTTC.

V gene TRBV18 combines with J gene TRBJ2-2, with a weak D call TRBD1 (5 bases). The V end lost 5 bases, the J end lost 4 bases, and 17 bases lay between the germline ends. Germline assignment: CDR1 KGHSH and CDR2 LQKENI. This CDR3 has 16 amino acids. The CDR3 region is CASSTPGQAATGELFF. The CDR3 DNA reads TGTGCCAGCTCAACCCCAGGGCAGGCCGCCACCGGGGAGCTGTTTTTT.

This sequence joins TRBV7-9 and TRBJ1-1, with TRBD1 matching 7 bases. This CDR3 region has 16 residues. Germline V gene data show CDR1 as SEHNR and CDR2 as FQNEAQ (reference sequence). J gave up 0 bases and V 4 bases, and 8 bases lay outside the gene matches. Here the CDR3 reads CASSSRTGFMNTEAFF. The CDR3 DNA sequence: TGTGCCAGCAGCTCCCGGACAGGCTTCATGAACACTGAAGCTTTCTTT.

The chain carries TRBV6-1 and TRBJ2-7, with TRBD2 as a possible D gene (5 bases). The V end lost 6 bases, the J end lost 4 bases, and 13 bases lay between the germline ends. The V gene's germline CDR1 is MNHNS and CDR2 SASEGT. The length of the CDR3 is 13 residues. The CDR3 spells CASSQTRTYEQYF. The CDR3 DNA follows: TGTGCCAGCAGCCAAACTCGGACTTACGAGCAGTACTTC.

CDR3 in amino acids: CASSQEFPLTGGTEAFF. CDR3 in DNA: TGCGCCAGCAGCCAAGAATTCCCCCTGACAGGGGGCACTGAAGCTTTCTTT. This chain uses TRBV4-1 with TRBJ1-1, with 9 bases fitting TRBD1. The length of the CDR3 is 17 residues. The V gene's germline CDR1 is MGHRA and CDR2 YSYEKL. Trimming removed 0 bases from V and 4 bases from J; junction bases left unmatched: 9.

This clone was recorded once. This sequence joins TRBV7-2 and TRBJ2-3, with 12 bases identical to TRBD2. The CDR3 loop spans 16 amino acids. The V and J ends lost 5 bases and 4 bases, in that order; junction bases with no gene match: 7. Germline CDR1 and CDR2: SGHTA and FQGNSA. The CDR3 DNA reads TGTGCCAGCAGCCAGACTAGCGGGGGACGAGCAGATACGCAGTATTTT. Translated, it gives CASSQTSGGRADTQYF.

This clone appeared once. The gene calls are TRBV6-5 and TRBJ2-2; 10 nucleotides align to TRBD1. Looked up from germline, CDR1 is MNHEY and CDR2 is SVGAGI. The CDR3 runs to 15 residues. V was clipped by 6 bases and J by 5 bases; unmatched bases: 6. The CDR3 coding sequence is TGTGCCAGCAGGCCCGACAGGGGGCGGACCGGGGAGCTGTTTTTT. Translating it yields CASRPDRGRTGELFF.

CDR3 loop: CASTPIRLRKAFF. CDR3 in DNA: TGTGCCAGCACCCCTATCAGGCTACGAAAAGCTTTCTTT. The gene calls are TRBV7-2 and TRBJ1-1; D is unresolved. V lost 7 bases and J 9 bases, leaving 18 bases between the germline ends. The CDR3 covers 13 residues. From germline, CDR1 is SGHTA and CDR2 FQGNSA.

J is TRBJ2-3 and V is TRBV6-1; 8 positions agree with TRBD2. CDR1 MNHNS and CDR2 SASEGT come from the germline V gene. This CDR3 is built from 14 residues. V shed 11 bases, J shed 0 bases, and the junction held 7 bases outside the gene matches. This CDR3 reads CAGHTSGSTDTQYF. In DNA form, the CDR3 reads TGTGCCGGACACACTAGCGGCAGCACAGATACGCAGTATTTT.

In nucleotides, the CDR3 is TGCGCCAGCACCCCCGGGACAGGGTGGGACGAGACCCAGTACTTC. This codes for CASTPGTGWDETQYF. V and J are TRBV5-1 and TRBJ2-5, with TRBD1 matching 9 bases. The CDR3 runs 15 residues. V dropped 6 bases and J dropped 5; count of bases not matched to a gene: 11. Per the germline V gene, CDR1 is SGHRS and CDR2 is YFSETQ.

The chain is built from TRBV10-3 and TRBJ1-1, with 7 bases matching TRBD1. This CDR3 has 13 residues. V shed 6 bases and J 4 bases; nucleotides not matched to a gene: 5. Germline CDR1 and CDR2: ENHRY and SYGVKD. In DNA form, the CDR3 reads TGTGCCATCAGCGACAGGGACGGCACTGAAGCTTTCTTT. Residues: CAISDRDGTEAFF.

The chain recombines TRBV5-5 with TRBJ1-2, with 11 bases that match TRBD1. The CDR3 runs 16 residues. With 3 bases clipped from V and 11 bases from J, the junction kept 15 bases outside the gene matches. CDR1 and CDR2 (germline): SGHKS, YYEKEE (reference sequence). The CDR3 bases are TGTGCCAGCAGCTCCGAGGGACAGGGGGAGAGGCTGGGTTACACCTTC. It yields the protein CASSSEGQGERLGYTF.

This chain links TRBV29-1 with TRBJ1-2; 12 nucleotides match TRBD1. This CDR3 spans 15 amino acids. Germline V CDR1 and CDR2: SQVTM, ANQGSEA. The V and J ends lost 8 bases and 5 bases, in that order; junction bases with no gene match: 12. CDR3 amino acids: CSIRPGQGARYGYTF. The CDR3 bases are TGCAGCATACGACCGGGACAGGGGGCCCGGTATGGCTACACCTTC.

The chain recombines TRBV7-9 with TRBJ2-7, with 10 bases lining up with TRBD2. Unmatched junction bases numbered 4, after V lost 4 bases and J lost 4 bases. From germline, CDR1 is SEHNR and CDR2 FQNEAQ (reference sequence). The CDR3 has 14 residues. The CDR3 sequence is CASSSSGRAYEQYF. The DNA of the CDR3 is TGTGCCAGCAGCTCAAGCGGGAGGGCATACGAGCAGTACTTC.

The chain uses TRBV28 and TRBJ2-1; 14 positions agree with TRBD2. The V gene's germline CDR1 is MDHEN and CDR2 SYDVKM. J lost 9 bases, V lost 5 bases, and 6 bases had no gene match. This CDR3 region has 15 residues. Here the CDR3 DNA reads TGTGCCAGCAGTGTGACTAGCGGGAGGGCCACTGAGCAGTTCTTC. This sequence encodes CASSVTSGRATEQFF. The full variable domain, its missing parts supplied by reference TRBV28 and TRBJ2-1, is DVKVTQSSRYLVKRTGEKVFLECVQDMDHENMFWYRQDPGLGLRLIYFSYDVKMKEKGDIPEGYSVSREKKERFSLILESASTNQTSMYLCASSVTSGRATEQFFGPGTRLTVL.

The chain recombines TRBV5-1 with TRBJ1-3; 7 bases fit TRBD1. From germline, CDR1 is SGHRS and CDR2 YFSETQ. The CDR3 covers 18 residues. V shed 0 bases and J 0 bases; nucleotides not matched to a gene: 9. The CDR3: CASSLGLRDSRSGNTIYF. In nucleotides, the CDR3 is TGCGCCAGCAGCTTGGGGTTGAGGGACAGCCGCTCTGGAAACACCATATATTTT. Together with reference TRBV5-1 and TRBJ1-3, the CDR3 gives the full variable domain: KAGVTQTPRYLIKTRGQQVTLSCSPISGHRSVSWYQQTPGQGLQFLFEYFSETQRNKGNFPGRFSGRQFSNSRSEMNVSTLELGDSALYLCASSLGLRDSRSGNTIYFGEGSWLTVV.

This chain joins TRBV7-9 and TRBJ1-2; the match to TRBD1 covers 8 bases. The CDR3 extends over 12 amino acids. In germline, CDR1 is SEHNR, CDR2 FQNEAQ (reference sequence). Trimming removed 5 bases from V and 8 bases from J; junction bases left unmatched: 4. The CDR3 loop reads CASSHRTGGYTF. The DNA of the CDR3 is TGTGCCAGCAGCCACCGGACAGGGGGCTACACCTTC.

V is TRBV28 and J is TRBJ2-7; TRBD1 matches 7 bases. CDR1 is MDHEN and CDR2 is SYDVKM in the germline V gene. With V trimmed by 4 bases and J by 0 bases, 3 bases remained unmatched. CDR3 size: 14 residues. The CDR3, as DNA: TGTGCCAGCAGTTCGCCAGGGGGCTCCTACGAGCAGTACTTC. Translated, it gives CASSSPGGSYEQYF.

The genes are TRBV7-9 and TRBJ2-3; 8 bases fit TRBD2. Trimming took 0 bases from V and 2 from J; bases not matched to a gene: 7. The germline V gene encodes CDR1 SEHNR and CDR2 FQNEAQ (reference sequence). The length of the CDR3 is 17 residues. CDR3 DNA: TGTGCCAGCAGCTTAGCTGGGGGACTAGTACCCACAGATACGCAGTATTTT. Encoded protein: CASSLAGGLVPTDTQYF. The full variable domain, with the rest looked up from reference TRBV7-9 and TRBJ2-3, is DTGVSQNPRHKITKRGQNVTFRCDPISEHNRLYWYRQTLGQGPEFLTYFQNEAQLEKSRLLSDRFSAERPKGSFSTLEIQRTEQGDSAMYLCASSLAGGLVPTDTQYFGPGTRLTVL.

This sequence joins TRBV27 and TRBJ2-5; 9 bases map to TRBD1. The J call may be mistaken, given a closer DNA end match to TRBJ2-7. Germline CDR1 is MNHEY and CDR2 is SMNVEV (reference sequence). This CDR3 has 15 amino acids. For the CDR3, the DNA is TGTGCCAGCAGTCCTCAGGGACAGGGCTACTACGAGCAGTACTTC. Its protein product is CASSPQGQGYYEQYF.

V gene TRBV19 combines with J gene TRBJ1-5; 8 bases are shared with TRBD1. The CDR3 spans 14 residues. V lost 3 bases, J lost 5 bases, and 3 bases stayed unmatched. Germline assignment: CDR1 LNHDA and CDR2 SQIVND (reference sequence). This CDR3 is CASSIGQGDQPQHF. The CDR3 coding sequence is TGTGCCAGTAGTATCGGACAGGGAGATCAGCCCCAGCATTTT.